The 13 T cell receptor beta chains below were found in one sample sequenced in a study of vaccination effects on CD4 cells after COVID-19. This table comes from immunoSEQ multiplex PCR, and its TCRdb copy is limited to in-frame clones, with some not included. The top ten hold 5% of the sample, which has about 23,000 clones, 73% seen once. Their antigens remain unidentified. Prior to sequencing, the ViraFEST assay stimulated PBMC with viral peptide pools, which expanded the antigen-specific CD4+ T cells. When less than 11 days of culture had elapsed, CD4+ T cells were isolated. Nobody among the vaccine recipients had prior SARS-CoV-2 infection (nucleocapsid antibodies were negative). Sample: CD4+ T cells from PBMCs cultured with SARS-CoV-2 spike peptides, taken before COVID-19 vaccination. These receptors all come from a human donor who received a COVID-19 vaccine.

The chain is built from TRBV6-5 and TRBJ1-1, with D uncertain. CDR1 is MNHEY, CDR2 SVGAGI, per germline. The CDR3 length is 15 residues. Trimming shortened V by 7 bases and J by 0 bases, and 15 bases separated the two germline ends. DNA for the CDR3: TGTGCCAGCAAGGTAGGGAACTCCATGAACACTGAAGCTTTCTTT. Its translation is CASKVGNSMNTEAFF.

V is TRBV27 and J is TRBJ1-4, with 7 bases matching TRBD1. V lost 5 bases and J lost 8; bases outside the gene matches: 8. The V gene's germline CDR1 is MNHEY and CDR2 SMNVEV (reference sequence). CDR3 length: 14 residues. CDR3 amino acids: CASSLQGIGEKLFF. The DNA for the CDR3 is TGTGCCAGCAGTCTACAGGGGATAGGGGAAAAACTGTTTTTT.

This clone was counted only a few times. The CDR3 protein is CASSESSHSGSTDTQYF. CDR3 DNA sequence: TGCGCCAGCAGTGAGTCGAGCCATAGCGGGAGCACAGATACGCAGTATTTT. The chain recombines TRBV10-1 with TRBJ2-3, with TRBD2 matching over 7 bases. CDR3 length: 17 amino acids. Looked up from germline, CDR1 is WNHNN and CDR2 is SYGVQD (reference sequence). V was clipped by 0 bases and J by 0 bases; unmatched bases: 6.

V gene TRBV7-9 combines with J gene TRBJ2-1; TRBD2 aligns across 8 bases. The ends lost 0 bases at V and 4 bases at J; junction bases unmatched: 5. CDR3 length equals 16 residues. The germline CDR1 and CDR2 sequences are SEHNR and FQNEAQ (reference sequence). This chain's CDR3 is CASSLAPSGSYNEQFF. In nucleotides, the CDR3 is TGTGCCAGCAGCTTAGCTCCTAGCGGGTCGTACAATGAGCAGTTCTTC.

This clone turned up a few times. The chain couples TRBV2 to TRBJ2-7; D is uncertain. Germline V gives CDR1 SNHLY, CDR2 FYNNEI. This CDR3 has 11 amino acids. V lost 3 bases, J lost 5 bases, and 5 bases lay in between. For the CDR3, the DNA is TGTGCCAGCAGTGAGTTGAACGAGCAGTACTTC. Protein: CASSELNEQYF.

The CDR3 sequence: CASSTGTYNSPLHF. CDR3 nucleotides: TGTGCCAGTAGCACAGGAACTTATAATTCACCCCTCCACTTT. The chain carries TRBV19 and TRBJ1-6, with D possibly TRBD1 on 5 matching bases. Trimming removed 6 bases from V and 4 bases from J, with 10 bases in between. The CDR3 is 14 residues long. Germline values: CDR1 LNHDA, CDR2 SQIVND (reference sequence).

V is TRBV19 and J is TRBJ2-3; perhaps TRBD1 as D (5 bases). The CDR3 is 13 amino acids. From germline, CDR1 is LNHDA and CDR2 SQIVND (reference sequence). Trimming shortened V by 8 bases and J by 4 bases, and 13 bases separated the two germline ends. The CDR3, as DNA: TGTGCCAGTGGACACGTCCAGGCAGATACGCAGTATTTT. This translates into CASGHVQADTQYF.

The V call is TRBV4-1, the J call TRBJ1-2; D is ambiguous. This CDR3 comprises 15 residues. V was shortened by 2 bases and J by 5 bases, with 15 bases between the two germline ends. CDR1 is MGHRA and CDR2 is YSYEKL in the germline V gene. The CDR3 spells CASSQLTQGIYGYTF. The CDR3 nucleotides are TGCGCCAGCAGCCAACTCACCCAAGGGATTTATGGCTACACCTTC.

This chain connects TRBV5-4 to TRBJ2-3; TRBD2 aligns across 14 bases. This CDR3 has 16 amino acids. CDR1 is SGHNT, CDR2 YYREEE, per germline (reference sequence). J lost 4 bases, V lost 4 bases, and 5 bases had no gene match. CDR3 protein: CASSLGLAGGPDTQYF. The CDR3 DNA reads as TGTGCCAGCAGCCTAGGACTAGCGGGAGGCCCAGATACGCAGTATTTT.

This clone was observed once. J is TRBJ2-1 and V is TRBV18; D is ambiguous. Trimming cost V 0 bases and J 7 bases, with 4 bases left between them. CDR1 KGHSH and CDR2 LQKENI come from the germline V gene. This CDR3 comprises 12 residues. This CDR3 is CASSPPGNEQFF. The CDR3 nucleotides read TGTGCCAGCTCACCACCGGGTAATGAGCAGTTCTTC.

In nucleotides, the CDR3 is TGCAGTGCCAGTGGGCAGACCTCCACCGGGGAGCTGTTTTTT. Translated: CSASGQTSTGELFF. This chain joins TRBV20-1 and TRBJ2-2; D remains ambiguous. Trimming pared 6 bases from V and 4 bases from J, leaving 15 bases between. CDR1 DFQATT and CDR2 SNEGSKA come from the germline V gene (reference sequence). The CDR3 consists of 14 residues.

This clone turned up a few times. The gene calls are TRBV11-2 and TRBJ1-2; D is possibly TRBD1 (5 bases). The CDR3 sequence is 14 residues long. Trimming took off 5 bases at V and 4 bases at J, with 14 bases between the two ends. CDR1 and CDR2 from the germline V gene are SGHAT and FQNNGV. CDR3 in DNA: TGTGCCAGCAGCCCTGACAGTTCTCTCTATGGCTACACCTTC. This translates into CASSPDSSLYGYTF.

This clone has only one observation. This rearrangement joins TRBV3-1 (or the pseudogene TRBV3-2) to TRBJ2-7, with D tentatively TRBD1 (6 bases). V was pared by 5 bases and J by 6 bases, with 14 bases between. CDR1 is LGHDT, CDR2 YNNKEL, per germline (reference sequence). This CDR3 has 13 residues. CDR3 loop: CASSFIQGREQYF. The DNA of the CDR3 is TGTGCCAGCAGCTTTATACAGGGTCGCGAGCAGTACTTC.